A selection of T cell receptor beta chains follows, all from one sample in a study of blood T cell repertoires in COVID-19. The repertoire was sequenced with immunoSEQ multiplex PCR; TCRdb's copy has only in-frame clones and lacks some. The table has tens of thousands of clones, 85% to 90% seen once. Sequencing was done on a sample of peripheral blood. These receptors were collected from a woman aged 55-69 years with COVID-19, enrolled during active disease. Each CDR3 is given with its conserved first and last residue. A D gene is named only where the DNA matches it firmly. The size of a clone is reported for some rows only, either as once, few or many, or as a class for expanded clones.

>TRBJ1-5|.|TRBD1|TRBV6-4
TGTGCCAGCTCGGGGCGGGACAGAGATAGCAATCAGCCCCAGCATTTT
CASSGRDRDSNQPQHF
>TRBJ2-2|.|TRBD1|TRBV28
TGTGCCAGCAGGACAGGGGGAACCAACACCGGGGAGCTGTTTTTT
CASRTGGTNTGELFF
>TRBJ1-2|.|.|TRBV28
TGTGCCAGCAGAGTCTCGGGAGGCTATGGCTACACCTTC
CASRVSGGYGYTF
>TRBJ1-1|.|TRBD1|TRBV19
TGTGCCAGTAGTACGGGGACAGGGGGCACTGCTTTCTTT
CASSTGTGGTAFF
>TRBJ2-3|.|TRBD2|TRBV9
TGTGCCAGCAGCGTAGCTGGCGGGAGGAACACAGATACGCAGTATTTT
CASSVAGGRNTDTQYF
>TRBJ2-7|.|.|TRBV10-2
TGCGCCAGCAGTGGGTTAGCTTACTCCGAGCAGTACTTC
CASSGLAYSEQYF
>TRBJ1-5|few|.|TRBV7-6
TGTGCCAGCAGCTTAGCCGACAGTAAAAATCAGCCCCAGCATTTT
CASSLADSKNQPQHF
>TRBJ1-2|.|.|TRBV19
TGTGCCAGTAGTATAGGGTGGGGCGGCTACACCTTC
CASSIGWGGYTF
>TRBJ1-2|.|.|TRBV10-3
TGTGCCATCAGTGAGTCCGGACAGTCCTTTCTTGGCTACACCTTC
CAISESGQSFLGYTF
>TRBJ1-6|.|.|TRBV7-2
TGTGCCAGCTGCCTCGCGAGCTCCTATAATTCACCCCTCCACTTT
CASCLASSYNSPLHF
>TRBJ2-2|.|TRBD2|TRBV28
TGTGCCAGCAGTTCACCGGGACTAGCGCCGACCGGGGAGCTGTTTTTT
CASSSPGLAPTGELFF
>TRBJ1-1|.|TRBD1|TRBV30
TGTGCCTGGGGGGCCCAGGGGGCTTTCACTGAAGCTTTCTTT
CAWGAQGAFTEAFF
>TRBJ2-7|.|TRBD1|TRBV9
TGTGCCAGCAGCGCAGGGACAGGGGGCAAGTACGAGCAGTACTTC
CASSAGTGGKYEQYF
>TRBJ2-7|.|.|TRBV18
TGTGCCAGCTCACCACCTGGGCAGGGGTCATACGAGCAGTACTTC
CASSPPGQGSYEQYF
>TRBJ1-4|.|.|TRBV11-3
TGTGCCAGCAACTGGGGGACTGCCGATGAAAAACTGTTTTTT
CASNWGTADEKLFF
>TRBJ1-4|.|.|TRBV7-6
TGTGCCAGCAGCTTGGTAGGAGGAGCTAATGAAAAACTGTTTTTT
CASSLVGGANEKLFF
>TRBJ2-1|once|.|TRBV9
TGTGCCAGCAGCGTGGACAGCGGACCCTACAATGAGCAGTTCTTC
CASSVDSGPYNEQFF
>TRBJ1-2|.|.|TRBV2
TGTGCCAAAGGACAGACCTATGGCTACACCTTC
CAKGQTYGYTF
>TRBJ2-7|.|.|TRBV29-1
TGCAGCGTTCGGGGGAGAATCGCCTACGAGCAGTACTTC
CSVRGRIAYEQYF
>TRBJ1-2|.|.|TRBV7-9
TGTGCCAGCTCCCGGGGGAGGGACGTTGCTAACTATGGCTACACCTTC
CASSRGRDVANYGYTF
>TRBJ2-3|.|TRBD2|TRBV24-1
TGTGCCACCAGTGATCCCGGACTAGCCCGAGCGGGTGCGCAGTATTTT
CATSDPGLARAGAQYF
>TRBJ1-4|.|TRBD1|TRBV6-5
TGTGCCAGCACGCCTCCGGGACAGGGTGATGAAAAACTGTTTTTT
CASTPPGQGDEKLFF
>TRBJ2-5|.|.|TRBV6-5
TGTGCCAGCAGTTACGGCAACCAAGAGACCCAGTACTTC
CASSYGNQETQYF
>TRBJ2-7|.|TRBD2|TRBV7-2
TGTGCCAGCAGCGTAGCGGGAGTACTCTCCTACGAGCAGTACTTC
CASSVAGVLSYEQYF
>TRBJ2-1|few|TRBD2|TRBV19
TGTGCCAGTAGTATTTCGGAAGTAGCGGGACTTTCCTACAATGAGCAGTTCTTC
CASSISEVAGLSYNEQFF
>TRBJ2-2|few|TRBD2|TRBV5-1
TGCGCCAGCAGCTTGGGAGTAGCGGGAGCGACCGGGGAGCTGTTTTTT
CASSLGVAGATGELFF
>TRBJ2-5|.|.|TRBV28
TGTGCCAGCAGGGGTCACAGGATACTCCAAGAGACCCAGTACTTC
CASRGHRILQETQYF
>TRBJ1-1|.|.|TRBV29-1
TGCAGCGTTGAACCTTGGGGGGGGGCTGAAGCTTTCTTT
CSVEPWGGAEAFF
>TRBJ1-5|.|.|TRBV4-1
TGCGCCAGCAGCCGCACCGAGGTTTCAGAAGGACAGCCCCAGCATTTT
CASSRTEVSEGQPQHF
>TRBJ2-7|.|.|TRBV28
TGTGCCAGCAGCCTCATCAGGTACGAGCAGTACTTC
CASSLIRYEQYF
>TRBJ2-1|.|TRBD2|TRBV7-2
TGTGCCAGCAGCTTAAATGACGCGGGACTAGCGGGAATCAATGAGCAGTTCTTC
CASSLNDAGLAGINEQFF
>TRBJ1-4|.|.|TRBV5-1
TGCGCCAGCAGCTTGATTGCAGATATTAATGAAAAACTGTTTTTT
CASSLIADINEKLFF
>TRBJ2-1|.|.|TRBV9
TGTGCCAGCAGCGTAGCCACCAGAGGGACAGAGCAGTTCTTC
CASSVATRGTEQFF
>TRBJ2-3|.|TRBD2|TRBV9
TGTGCCAGCAGCGAAGATGGGAGGGAGCCAGATACGCAGTATTTT
CASSEDGREPDTQYF
>TRBJ2-3|.|TRBD2|TRBV27
TGTGCCAGCAGTGTGCCGGGACTAGCGATGAACACAGATACGCAGTATTTT
CASSVPGLAMNTDTQYF
>TRBJ2-7|.|.|TRBV9
TGTGCCAGCAGCCCCCGCCAGGGCCTCAACTACGAGCAGTACTTC
CASSPRQGLNYEQYF
>TRBJ2-7|.|.|TRBV5-4
TGTGCCAGCAGCTCTTTAGCGGTTAGCTCCTACGAGCAGTACTTC
CASSSLAVSSYEQYF
>TRBJ1-2|once|.|TRBV19
TGTGCCAGTAGTATTCGAACCGCCCGGGACTCATCCGGCTATGGCTACACCTTC
CASSIRTARDSSGYGYTF
>TRBJ2-7|.|.|TRBV27
TGTGCCAGCAGTTTAGAGGCAGGGTTCTACGAGCAGTACTTC
CASSLEAGFYEQYF
>TRBJ1-1|.|.|TRBV11-3
TGTGCCAGCAGCGCCCTCACGCCGGGCACTGAAGCTTTCTTT
CASSALTPGTEAFF
>TRBJ1-3|.|TRBD1|TRBV6-5
TGTGCCAGCAGTCCGACAGGGTCTGGAAACACCATATATTTT
CASSPTGSGNTIYF
>TRBJ2-1|.|.|TRBV7-2
TGTGCCAGCAGCTTAGTGGGGGGGGCCTCCTACAATGAGCAGTTCTTC
CASSLVGGASYNEQFF
>TRBJ1-4|.|TRBD1|TRBV19
TGTGCCAGTAGTAGGTACAGGGGGCGGTCGCCTAATGAAAAACTGTTTTTT
CASSRYRGRSPNEKLFF
>TRBJ2-7|.|.|TRBV3-1/TRBV3-2
TGTGCCAGCAGCCGACGGACAGCCTCCTGGGAGCAGTACTTC
CASSRRTASWEQYF
>TRBJ1-2|once|.|TRBV29-1
TGCAGCGCCCGGGGTCAACCGGGCGGCTACACCTTC
CSARGQPGGYTF
>TRBJ2-7|.|.|TRBV3-1/TRBV3-2
TGTGCCAGCAGCCAAGATCACAACTCCTACGAGCAGTACTTC
CASSQDHNSYEQYF
>TRBJ1-2|.|.|TRBV27
TGTGCCAGCAGTTCGACAGGCAGTTCCTATGGCTACACCTTC
CASSSTGSSYGYTF
>TRBJ2-1|.|TRBD2|TRBV27
TGTGCCACCTCGACTAGCGGGGGTGGGAATGAGCAGTTCTTC
CATSTSGGGNEQFF
>TRBJ2-3|once|TRBD1|TRBV9
TGTGCCAGCAGCGCCTGGACAGGGGGTAGCACAGATACGCAGTATTTT
CASSAWTGGSTDTQYF
>TRBJ2-7|.|.|TRBV19
TGTGCCAGTAGTATAAGAGGGACACCGAACTACGAGCAGTACTTC
CASSIRGTPNYEQYF
>TRBJ2-7|.|.|TRBV27
TGTGCCAGCAGTTTAGACCTGGAGCGGAGCTCCTACGAGCAGTACTTC
CASSLDLERSSYEQYF
>TRBJ1-1|.|.|TRBV10-1
TGCGCCAGCAGTGGAGGCCAGGGCTTCGGTGAAGCTTTCTTT
CASSGGQGFGEAFF
>TRBJ1-5|.|.|TRBV7-2
TGTGCCAGCAGCTACCAATGGCTTGGCAATCAGCCCCAGCATTTT
CASSYQWLGNQPQHF
>TRBJ2-1|once|.|TRBV9
TGTGCCAGCAGCGCCACCGGGACTGCCAATGAGCAGTTCTTC
CASSATGTANEQFF
>TRBJ2-7|once|.|TRBV3-1/TRBV3-2
TGTGCCAGCAGCCAACCTGGCAGAAACTACGAGCAGTACTTC
CASSQPGRNYEQYF
>TRBJ1-2|.|.|TRBV6-5
TGTGCCAGCAGTTACAGCCGGAACTATGGCTACACCTTC
CASSYSRNYGYTF
>TRBJ2-7|.|.|TRBV6-5
TGTGCCAGCAGTCAGTCCTCCTACGAGCAGTACTTC
CASSQSSYEQYF
>TRBJ2-7|.|TRBD2|TRBV19
TGTGCCAGTTCCGGGACTAGCGGGAGCTCCTACGAGCAGTACTTC
CASSGTSGSSYEQYF
>TRBJ2-7|.|.|TRBV7-2
TGTGCCAGCAGGCCAGCGGGCAGGCCTGACGAGCAGTACTTC
CASRPAGRPDEQYF